This T cell receptor (beta chain) stems from a study of molecular identifiers for immune sequencing clone quantification. Each CDR3 protein gets one entry after TCRdb re-called the PCR reads with MiXCR. The repertoire consists of over 600,000 distinct CDR3 sequences, with about 20% occurring once and the leading ten covering roughly 0.83%. Germline V CDR1 and CDR2: DFQATT, SNEGSKA (reference sequence). Trimming shortened V by 6 bases and J by 2 bases, and 5 bases separated the two germline ends. CDR3 length: 10 amino acids. The sample holds many counts of this clonotype. V and J are TRBV20-1 and TRBJ2-7; D gene uncertain. The sequenced sample was naive CD8+ T cells from blood, with Jurkat cell RNA spiked in. Subset noted: FACS-sorted CD8+CD4-CCR7+CD45RA+ naive T cells. The source is a human donor in good health. Some libraries in this study had Jurkat cell RNA spiked in. This CDR3 is CSASTYEQYF. The DNA of the CDR3 is TGCAGTGCCAGCACCTACGAGCAGTACTTC.